The 15 T cell receptor beta chains below all came from one sample that was sequenced in a study of cytomegalovirus exposure and HLA in healthy donors. Primers: 60 Vbeta forward and 13 Jbeta reverse. Sequencing was performed with immunoSEQ multiplex PCR; in TCRdb, only in-frame clones are kept and a portion is missing. Seen here are under 200,000 clones, about 71% observed once, and the top ten hold 2.5% to 3%. Material for sequencing was PBMCs. These receptors originate from a woman in her 30s in good health and CMV-seronegative.

The rearrangement joins TRBV7-9 to TRBJ2-1, with D uncertain. CDR3 length: 17 amino acids. V was clipped by 0 bases and J by 0 bases, with 12 bases between them. Germline values: CDR1 SEHNR, CDR2 FQNEAQ (reference sequence). CDR3 nucleotide sequence: TGTGCCAGCAGCTTAGCCGGTATAAAGAGCTCCTACAATGAGCAGTTCTTC. Translating it yields CASSLAGIKSSYNEQFF.

The CDR3 loop reads CASSPGGGRSPLHF. As DNA, the CDR3 is TGTGCCAGTAGTCCGGGGGGGGGTCGTTCACCCCTCCACTTT. The rearrangement uses TRBV19 and TRBJ1-6, with TRBD1 as a possible D gene (5 bases). This CDR3 is 14 amino acids long. Looked up from germline, CDR1 is LNHDA and CDR2 is SQIVND (reference sequence). V was trimmed by 5 bases and J by 9 bases, leaving 14 bases between them.

This chain links TRBV5-1 with TRBJ1-1; D is possibly TRBD1 (6 bases). The CDR3 runs 13 residues. The V gene lost 4 bases and the J gene lost 4 bases, with 11 bases spanning the gap. Looked up from germline, CDR1 is SGHRS and CDR2 is YFSETQ. The CDR3 sequence: CASSITGFTEAFF. In nucleotides, the CDR3 is TGCGCCAGCAGCATCACAGGGTTCACTGAAGCTTTCTTT.

This clone was observed a few times. This chain uses TRBV15 with TRBJ2-7; D possibly corresponds to TRBD2 (6 bases). Germline V gene sequence: CDR1 LNHNV, CDR2 YYDKDF (reference sequence). V dropped 4 bases and J dropped 5 bases, with 15 bases sitting between them. The CDR3 has 14 residues. CDR3 nucleotides: TGTGCCACCAGCACCCCCGGGACTTTCAACGAGCAGTACTTC. Amino acid sequence: CATSTPGTFNEQYF. Using reference TRBV15 and TRBJ2-7 for the parts outside the CDR3, the full variable domain is DAMVIQNPRYQVTQFGKPVTLSCSQTLNHNVMYWYQQKSSQAPKLLFHYYDKDFNNEADTPDNFQSRRPNTSFCFLDIRSPGLGDTAMYLCATSTPGTFNEQYFGPGTRLTVT.

The chain carries TRBV28 and TRBJ1-5; the D gene is possibly TRBD1 (6 bases). Germline V gene sequence: CDR1 MDHEN, CDR2 SYDVKM. CDR3 length: 18 amino acids. Trimming left V 6 bases short and J 0 bases short, with 21 bases between. DNA of the CDR3: TGTGCCAGCAGCCGTCCCCGGACAGAGCCCCATAGCAATCAGCCCCAGCATTTT. Translating it yields CASSRPRTEPHSNQPQHF.

This sequence joins TRBV5-1 and TRBJ2-1, with TRBD2 identical over 7 bases. CDR3 size: 15 residues. The ends lost 1 base at V and 4 bases at J; junction bases unmatched: 5. Germline V lookup: CDR1 SGHRS, CDR2 YFSETQ. CDR3 sequence reads: CASSLRGDEYNEQFF. The CDR3 DNA sequence: TGCGCCAGCAGCTTGCGGGGGGACGAATACAATGAGCAGTTCTTC. The variable domain in full, with the rest retrieved from reference TRBV5-1 and TRBJ2-1, is KAGVTQTPRYLIKTRGQQVTLSCSPISGHRSVSWYQQTPGQGLQFLFEYFSETQRNKGNFPGRFSGRQFSNSRSEMNVSTLELGDSALYLCASSLRGDEYNEQFFGPGTRLTVL.

The V gene is TRBV27, the J gene TRBJ1-5; D is perhaps TRBD1 (5 bases). Germline V CDR1 and CDR2: MNHEY, SMNVEV (reference sequence). This CDR3 has 13 amino acids. V dropped 2 bases and J dropped 9 bases, with 11 bases sitting between them. In DNA form, the CDR3 reads TGTGCCAGCAGTTTACAGGGTCGTTTGCCCCAGCATTTT. It is translated as CASSLQGRLPQHF.

The rearrangement links TRBV9 to TRBJ2-2; TRBD2 matches at 14 bases. V dropped 3 bases and J dropped 0; count of bases not matched to a gene: 4. The germline V gene has CDR1 SGDLS and CDR2 YYNGEE. This CDR3 has 18 residues. The CDR3 sequence is CASSAGLAGDTNTGELFF. In DNA form, the CDR3 reads TGTGCCAGCAGCGCGGGACTAGCGGGGGACACGAACACCGGGGAGCTGTTTTTT.

This clone has a handful of counts. V gene TRBV15 combines with J gene TRBJ2-7; 10 bases are shared with TRBD2. Germline CDR1 LNHNV, CDR2 YYDKDF (reference sequence). The length of the CDR3 is 17 residues. The V and J ends lost 0 bases and 1 base, in that order; junction bases with no gene match: 6. The CDR3 protein is CATSRDVGLAVSYEQYF. Here the CDR3 DNA reads TGTGCCACCAGCAGAGATGTCGGACTAGCGGTATCCTACGAGCAGTACTTC.

The chain has TRBV2 and TRBJ2-5; no reliable D call. The germline gives CDR1 SNHLY, CDR2 FYNNEI. Trimming took off 10 bases at V and 0 bases at J, with 12 bases between the two ends. The CDR3 length is 13 residues. The CDR3 nucleotides are TGTGCCACCACAAGACAATACCAAGAGACCCAGTACTTC. Translation gives CATTRQYQETQYF.

This chain uses TRBV2 with TRBJ1-5; the D is unclear. The germline V and J ends were trimmed by 2 bases and 8 bases, with 13 bases remaining between them. This CDR3 is 14 amino acids long. Germline V CDR1 and CDR2: SNHLY, FYNNEI. The CDR3 DNA reads as TGTGCCAGCAGTGAATCCCCGGTTCTCGAGCCCCAGCATTTT. It is translated as CASSESPVLEPQHF.

V is TRBV19 and J is TRBJ2-1, with TRBD1 matching over 7 bases. The CDR3 extends over 13 amino acids. Losses at the gene ends were 6 bases for V and 5 bases for J; bases not matched to a gene: 4. Germline V gives CDR1 LNHDA, CDR2 SQIVND (reference sequence). CDR3 region: CASSKDRNNEQFF. The CDR3 bases are TGTGCCAGTAGCAAGGACAGGAACAATGAGCAGTTCTTC.

The chain couples TRBV27 to TRBJ1-4; D gene ambiguous. From germline, CDR1 is MNHEY and CDR2 SMNVEV (reference sequence). This CDR3 is 13 amino acids long. Trimming took 4 bases from V and 8 from J, leaving 11 bases between them. CDR3 in amino acids: CASSSLSVEKLFF. CDR3 DNA sequence: TGTGCCAGCAGTTCCCTTTCCGTAGAAAAACTGTTTTTT.

The gene calls are TRBV9 and TRBJ2-7, with 10 bases lining up with TRBD1. Germline trimming cut 2 bases from V and 2 bases from J; bases unmatched to any gene: 4. The CDR3 is 15 amino acids. CDR1 and CDR2 from the germline V gene are SGDLS and YYNGEE. The CDR3 is CASSVGQGDTYEQYF. CDR3 DNA sequence: TGTGCCAGCAGCGTTGGACAGGGGGATACCTACGAGCAGTACTTC.

This chain links TRBV9 with TRBJ2-7; 14 nucleotides agree with TRBD2. With V trimmed by 1 base and J by 4 bases, 7 bases remained unmatched. The CDR3 loop spans 17 amino acids. The V gene's germline CDR1 is SGDLS and CDR2 YYNGEE. CDR3 in DNA: TGTGCCAGCAGCGTATTGGGGACTAGCGGGAGTAAATACGAGCAGTACTTC. It codes for CASSVLGTSGSKYEQYF.